Below, 7 T cell receptor beta chains from the same sample are listed, as sequenced in a study of graft-versus-host responses after intestinal transplantation. What these receptors recognize is not known. The data were produced by immunoSEQ multiplex PCR, yet TCRdb's version contains in-frame clones alone and is incomplete. The table records about 110,000 clones, approximately 93% of them present only once. The starting material was unstimulated CD8+ T cells sorted from spleen or lymph node cells, obtained before transplant. These receptor sequences come from a human donor who was the organ donor for an intestinal transplant.

The chain combines TRBV4-1 with TRBJ1-4; TRBD1 aligns across 11 bases. Germline V gives CDR1 MGHRA, CDR2 YSYEKL. The CDR3 contains 17 residues. J lost 2 bases, V lost 0 bases, and 2 bases had no gene match. The CDR3 protein is CASSQDGQGATNEKLFF. The CDR3 DNA reads as TGCGCCAGCAGCCAAGATGGACAGGGGGCGACTAATGAAAAACTGTTTTTT.

V is TRBV29-1 and J is TRBJ1-2; weak D call: TRBD1 (6 bases). This CDR3 region has 15 residues. Trimming stripped 0 bases from V and 7 bases from J, with 18 bases between. Germline CDR1 and CDR2: SQVTM and ANQGSEA. CDR3 DNA sequence: TGCAGCGTTGAAGATGCTGGAGGGGGGATAGGTGGCTACACCTTC. It is translated as CSVEDAGGGIGGYTF. Variable domain in full (rest from reference TRBV29-1 and TRBJ1-2): SAVISQKPSRDICQRGTSLTIQCQVDSQVTMMFWYRQQPGQSLTLIATANQGSEATYESGFVIDKFPISRPNLTFSTLTVSNMSPEDSSIYLCSVEDAGGGIGGYTFGSGTRLTVV.

This clone was found once. The rearrangement uses TRBV29-1 and TRBJ2-1; the match to TRBD2 covers 10 bases. CDR1 is SQVTM, CDR2 ANQGSEA, per germline. The length of the CDR3 is 16 residues. The ends lost 0 bases at V and 7 bases at J; junction bases unmatched: 9. The CDR3 DNA reads as TGCAGCGTTGAAGATGGATGGGGACTAGCGCGTAATGAGCAGTTCTTC. The encoded protein is CSVEDGWGLARNEQFF.

The rearrangement links TRBV6-5 to TRBJ2-7, with 7 bases that match TRBD1. Germline V gene data show CDR1 as MNHEY and CDR2 as SVGAGI. J gave up 1 base and V 2 bases, and 5 bases lay outside the gene matches. The CDR3 sequence is 15 residues long. CDR3 in amino acids: CASSYGAGGSYEQYF. DNA for the CDR3: TGTGCCAGCAGTTACGGGGCAGGGGGATCCTACGAGCAGTACTTC.

The V call is TRBV27, the J call TRBJ2-3; TRBD2 aligns across 11 bases. The CDR3 length is 15 residues. The germline gives CDR1 MNHEY, CDR2 SMNVEV (reference sequence). Trimming removed 5 bases from V and 6 bases from J; junction bases left unmatched: 7. CDR3 protein: CASSAGLAGGDTQYF. The DNA for the CDR3 is TGTGCCAGCAGTGCAGGACTAGCGGGCGGGGATACGCAGTATTTT.

The rearrangement joins TRBV11-2 to TRBJ2-2, with TRBD1 matching 8 bases. Germline trimming cut 7 bases from V and 7 bases from J; bases unmatched to any gene: 14. CDR1 SGHAT and CDR2 FQNNGV come from the germline V gene. The CDR3 is 16 residues long. The CDR3 sequence: CASIPDRVILGGELFF. The CDR3 nucleotides read TGTGCCAGCATTCCGGACAGGGTGATATTGGGCGGGGAGCTGTTTTTT. Drawing the rest from reference TRBV11-2 and TRBJ2-2, the complete variable domain is EAGVAQSPRYKIIEKRQSVAFWCNPISGHATLYWYQQILGQGPKLLIQFQNNGVVDDSQLPKDRFSAERLKGVDSTLKIQPAKLEDSAVYLCASIPDRVILGGELFFGEGSRLTVL.

The chain combines TRBV12-5 with TRBJ1-2; unclear D gene. Germline V gives CDR1 LGHNT, CDR2 FRNRAP. Trimming took off 0 bases at V and 7 bases at J, with 15 bases between the two ends. The CDR3 covers 15 residues. CDR3 DNA: TGTGCTAGTGGTTTGGTCTATCCCCTTCTAGGTGGCTACACCTTC. Its protein is CASGLVYPLLGGYTF. Combining the CDR3 with reference TRBV12-5 and TRBJ1-2 gives the whole variable domain DARVTQTPRHKVTEMGQEVTMRCQPILGHNTVFWYRQTMMQGLELLAYFRNRAPLDDSGMPKDRFSAEMPDATLATLKIQPSEPRDSAVYFCASGLVYPLLGGYTFGSGTRLTVV.